This passage covers 27 T cell receptor beta chains from one sample sequenced in a study of glioma-infiltrating T cells. Amplification of TCR alpha and beta CDR3 regions from RNA used iRepertoire nested multiplex PCR. One entry per CDR3 protein, called by TCRdb with MiXCR from the multiplex PCR reads. The sample holds some 100,000 distinct CDR3 sequences, about 25% seen once. Sequencing was carried out using glioma tissue, nonneoplastic brain tissue, or PBMCs (not recorded which). The receptors here all came from a human donor with low-grade glioma or glioblastoma, undergoing nonglioma brain surgery, or in good health (not recorded which).

This clonotype has more than one count but fewer than ten. At one end the junction does not follow the germline gene, possibly because of a read error. The chain recombines TRBV11-3 with TRBJ1-1; 7 bases agree with TRBD1. This CDR3 is 15 amino acids long. CDR1 is SGHNT, CDR2 YENEEA, per germline. Here the CDR3 DNA reads TGTGCCAGCAGCGTCCAGACAGGGAGGAACGCTGAAGCTTTCTTT. Its protein is CASSVQTGRNAEAFF.

The V call is TRBV29-1, the J call TRBJ2-5; the match to TRBD2 covers 7 bases. Trimming at V came to 7 bases and at J to 4 bases, leaving 9 bases not matched to a gene. Looked up from germline, CDR1 is SQVTM and CDR2 is ANQGSEA. CDR3 length: 13 residues. The CDR3 DNA is TGCAGCGGTTCGACTAGCTTAGGAGAGACCCAGTACTTC. Encoded protein: CSGSTSLGETQYF.

This clonotype was counted many times. The rearrangement joins TRBV20-1 to TRBJ2-7; a possible D gene is TRBD1 (6 bases). CDR3 size: 14 residues. In germline, CDR1 is DFQATT, CDR2 SNEGSKA (reference sequence). Trimming pared 5 bases from V and 0 bases from J, leaving 14 bases between. CDR3 protein: CSAPGRGYSYEQYF. CDR3 DNA sequence: TGCAGTGCTCCTGGAAGGGGGTACTCCTACGAGCAGTACTTC.

The table lists this clonotype with many counts. The gene calls are TRBV7-2 and TRBJ1-6; D is ambiguous. Germline V gives CDR1 SGHTA, CDR2 FQGNSA. V was cut by 5 bases and J by 8 bases, with 16 bases left in between. The CDR3 totals 15 residues. The CDR3 loop is CASSPQTGMDSPLHF. The CDR3 DNA reads TGTGCCAGCAGCCCCCAGACGGGCATGGATTCACCCCTCCACTTT.

This clonotype was detected many times. The V call is TRBV4-1, the J call TRBJ1-4; D is ambiguous. The length of the CDR3 is 16 residues. Trimming pared 1 base from V and 7 bases from J, leaving 16 bases between. In germline, CDR1 is MGHRA, CDR2 YSYEKL. The CDR3 is CASSQVTGPESEKLFF. CDR3 coding DNA: TGCGCCAGCAGCCAAGTAACCGGGCCGGAGAGTGAAAAACTGTTTTTT.

This clonotype was recorded many times. This chain connects TRBV28 to TRBJ2-1; 8 bases are a match to TRBD2. The V gene's germline CDR1 is MDHEN and CDR2 SYDVKM. The CDR3 length is 15 residues. Trimming took 4 bases from V and 6 from J; bases not matched to a gene: 8. CDR3 sequence: CASSSTSGYINEQFF. DNA of the CDR3: TGTGCCAGCAGTTCCACTAGCGGCTATATCAATGAGCAGTTCTTC.

A word on this clonotype: It may be a read error: a sequence one base away is much more abundant. The chain couples TRBV28 to TRBJ1-1; 7 bases agree with TRBD1. This CDR3 spans 14 amino acids. V lost 6 bases, J lost 1 base, and 5 bases stayed unmatched. CDR1 is MDHEN, CDR2 SYDVKM, per germline. The CDR3 sequence is CASSHHRGNTEAFF. For the CDR3, the DNA is TGTGCCAGCAGCCACCACAGGGGGAACACTGAAGCTTTCTTT.

This clonotype has a count of ten or more. V is TRBV6-2 or TRBV6-3 and J is TRBJ2-5; D possibly corresponds to TRBD2 (5 bases). In germline, CDR1 is MNHEY, CDR2 SVGEGT. CDR3 length: 16 residues. Trimming pared 6 bases from V and 5 bases from J, leaving 22 bases between. CDR3 sequence: CASSPSLGPGWETQYF. CDR3 DNA sequence: TGTGCCAGCAGCCCTTCCCTTGGGCCGGGATGGGAGACCCAGTACTTC.

Comment on this clonotype: It may be a read error: a sequence one base away is much more abundant. The rearrangement links TRBV5-1 to TRBJ2-5; D gene unclear. This CDR3 spans 14 amino acids. Deletions cut 2 bases from V and 1 base from J, with 9 bases between. Germline values: CDR1 SGHRS, CDR2 YFSETQ. CDR3 DNA sequence: TGCGCCAGCAGCTTTGTCCAGCCCCAAGAGACCCAGTACTTC. Residues: CASSFVQPQETQYF.

This clonotype has ten or more counts. This chain joins TRBV4-3 and TRBJ2-3; 10 positions match TRBD2. The V and J ends lost 0 bases and 6 bases, in that order; junction bases with no gene match: 12. Germline V gives CDR1 LGHNA, CDR2 YSLEER. The CDR3 length is 18 residues. This CDR3 reads CASSQEGRSGRARDTQYF. CDR3 DNA sequence: TGCGCCAGCAGCCAAGAGGGTAGGAGCGGGAGGGCCCGGGATACGCAGTATTTT.

This clonotype was observed many times. The V call is TRBV5-1, the J call TRBJ2-7; TRBD1 or TRBD2 may be the D gene (5 bases each). The V and J ends lost 2 bases and 0 bases respectively, with 12 bases between them. Per the germline V gene, CDR1 is SGHRS and CDR2 is YFSETQ. The CDR3 runs to 15 residues. CDR3 loop: CASSFGTGSSYEQYF. CDR3 nucleotide sequence: TGCGCCAGCAGCTTCGGGACGGGAAGCTCCTACGAGCAGTACTTC.

In the case of this clonotype: The junction differs from germline at one of its ends, possibly a read error. V gene TRBV6-5 combines with J gene TRBJ2-7; either TRBD1 or TRBD2 may fit D (5 bases each). The CDR3 sequence is 14 residues long. Germline lookup yields CDR1 MNHEY and CDR2 SVGAGI. The CDR3: CASSYRGIAYEQYF. CDR3 DNA sequence: TGCGCCAGCAGTTACCGGGGCATAGCCTACGAGCAGTACTTC.

This clonotype was observed a handful of times. The chain carries TRBV7-9 and TRBJ1-5, with D perhaps TRBD1 (6 bases). V lost 4 bases and J 7 bases, leaving 14 bases between the germline ends. Germline V gene sequence: CDR1 SEHNR, CDR2 FQNEAQ (reference sequence). This CDR3 contains 14 residues. The CDR3: CASSSQGSGQPQHF. The CDR3 bases are TGTGCCAGCAGCTCACAGGGCTCGGGACAGCCCCAGCATTTT.

On this clonotype: This may arise from a read error, as a much more abundant clone is one base away. The V call is TRBV29-1, the J call TRBJ1-5, with 8 bases that match TRBD1. Germline CDR1 and CDR2: SQVTM and ANQGSEA. The CDR3 spans 14 residues. In nucleotides, the CDR3 is TGCAGCGTCGTTGGACAGGGTCCTGATCAGCCCCGGCATTTT. Translated: CSVVGQGPDQPRHF.

In its sample, this clonotype was seen many times. This chain links TRBV28 with TRBJ1-2, with a possible D match to TRBD1 (6 bases). The CDR3 is made up of 12 amino acids. V lost 7 bases, J lost 11 bases, and 17 bases lay in between. Per the germline V gene, CDR1 is MDHEN and CDR2 is SYDVKM. The CDR3 sequence is CASTTDRSLYTF. Here the CDR3 DNA reads TGTGCCAGCACCACGGACAGAAGTTTGTACACCTTC.

This clonotype occurred many times. The chain employs TRBV6-2 or TRBV6-3 and TRBJ1-1; TRBD1 is a possible D gene (5 bases). Between the trimmed V and J ends, which lost 9 bases and 8 bases, there was a span of 16 bases. CDR1 is MNHEY and CDR2 is SVGEGT in the germline V gene. The CDR3 spans 12 residues. The CDR3 sequence is CASGGPRYEAFF. CDR3 DNA: TGTGCCAGTGGGGGACCGCGGTACGAAGCTTTCTTT.

This clonotype was recorded many times. The chain is built from TRBV9 and TRBJ1-5, with D maybe TRBD1 (6 bases). The CDR3 totals 15 residues. The V gene lost 0 bases and the J gene lost 7 bases, with 14 bases spanning the gap. In germline, CDR1 is SGDLS, CDR2 YYNGEE. CDR3 DNA sequence: TGTGCCAGCAGCGTAGATGGAGGGGGAAGGCAGCCCCAGCATTTT. It encodes CASSVDGGGRQPQHF.

This clonotype was found many times. V usage is TRBV5-4 and J usage is TRBJ2-6, with no clear D. This CDR3 is 15 amino acids long. Trimming took off 2 bases at V and 0 bases at J, with 6 bases between the two ends. In germline, CDR1 is SGHNT, CDR2 YYREEE (reference sequence). The CDR3 spells CASSFGDSGANVLTF. Here the CDR3 DNA reads TGTGCCAGCAGCTTTGGGGACTCTGGGGCCAACGTCCTGACTTTC.

The V gene is TRBV11-1, the J gene TRBJ2-1, with TRBD2 identical over 12 bases. The germline gives CDR1 SGHAT, CDR2 FQDESV (reference sequence). The CDR3 contains 18 residues. The trim removed 1 base at V and 8 bases at J, leaving 12 bases unmatched. The CDR3 DNA reads TGTGCCAGCAGCTTAGATTTGGCTAGCGGGAGGGCCGCCGATGAGCAGTTCTTC. Residues: CASSLDLASGRAADEQFF. Looking up the rest from reference TRBV11-1 and TRBJ2-1 gives the full variable domain: EAEVAQSPRYKITEKSQAVAFWCDPISGHATLYWYRQILGQGPELLVQFQDESVVDDSQLPKDRFSAERLKGVDSTLKIQPAELGDSAMYLCASSLDLASGRAADEQFFGPGTRLTVL.

This clonotype was observed at least ten times. This chain links TRBV5-1 with TRBJ1-2; weak D call: TRBD1 (6 bases). V lost 8 bases to trimming and J lost 7 bases, with 18 bases between them. The germline gives CDR1 SGHRS, CDR2 YFSETQ. The CDR3 has 13 amino acids. The chain's CDR3 is CASSGTTSTGYTF. DNA of the CDR3: TGCGCCAGTTCCGGGACAACATCCACTGGCTACACCTTC.

This clonotype appeared many times. The J gene is TRBJ2-1, the V gene TRBV20-1; a possible D gene is TRBD1 (6 bases). Between the trimmed V and J ends, which lost 6 bases and 7 bases, there was a span of 16 bases. Germline V gene data show CDR1 as DFQATT and CDR2 as SNEGSKA (reference sequence). This CDR3 contains 13 residues. CDR3 loop: CSAPRDRPNEQFF. CDR3 DNA sequence: TGCAGTGCCCCGAGAGACAGGCCGAATGAGCAGTTCTTC.

This clonotype has ten or more counts. The chain links TRBV27 to TRBJ1-6; no clear D gene. The germline gives CDR1 MNHEY, CDR2 SMNVEV (reference sequence). The CDR3 extends over 20 amino acids. Trimming shortened V by 8 bases and J by 1 base, and 27 bases separated the two germline ends. CDR3 residues: CASGGVFGLSSRSYNSPLHF. The CDR3 coding sequence is TGTGCCAGCGGCGGCGTATTTGGCCTTTCATCCAGGTCCTATAATTCACCCCTCCACTTT.

In its sample, this clonotype was seen a few times. A read error may account for a junction end that differs from germline. The V call is TRBV28, the J call TRBJ2-5; D not resolved. The CDR3 has 13 amino acids. Germline V gene lookup returns CDR1 MDHEN and CDR2 SYDVKM. The chain's CDR3 is CGSSSINQETQYF. CDR3 DNA: TGTGGCAGCAGTTCGATAAATCAAGAGACCCAGTACTTC.

This chain joins TRBV6-6 and TRBJ2-7; D gene uncertain. V was cut by 0 bases and J by 0 bases, with 6 bases left in between. Germline lookup yields CDR1 MNHNY and CDR2 SVGAGI (reference sequence). The CDR3 is 14 residues long. The CDR3 DNA reads TGTGCCAGCAGTTACTCGACGGCCTCCTACGAGCAGTACTTC. Encoded protein: CASSYSTASYEQYF.

This clonotype was picked up many times. The CDR3: CASSSDRNTEAFF. The CDR3 nucleotides read TGTGCCAGCAGTTCCGACAGGAACACTGAAGCTTTCTTT. The chain is built from TRBV2 and TRBJ1-1; possibly TRBD1 for D (5 bases). This CDR3 spans 13 amino acids. Per the germline V gene, CDR1 is SNHLY and CDR2 is FYNNEI. The ends were cut back, 5 bases at V and 1 base at J, with 8 bases in the middle. Full variable domain (rest looked up from reference TRBV2 and TRBJ1-1): EPEVTQTPSHQVTQMGQEVILRCVPISNHLYFYWYRQILGQKVEFLVSFYNNEISEKSEIFDDQFSVERPDGSNFTLKIRSTKLEDSAMYFCASSSDRNTEAFFGQGTRLTVV.

This clonotype was observed many times. This sequence joins TRBV12-3 or TRBV12-4 and TRBJ1-1; D gene ambiguous. The V end was cut by 1 base, the J end by 10 bases, with 7 bases between. The CDR3 has 11 amino acids. The CDR3: CASSLVGGAFF. Here the CDR3 DNA reads TGTGCCAGCAGTTTAGTCGGCGGAGCTTTCTTT.

Ten or more counts support this clonotype. V gene TRBV20-1 combines with J gene TRBJ1-1; tentatively, D is TRBD1 (5 bases). The CDR3 length is 16 residues. V was trimmed by 1 base and J by 6 bases, leaving 21 bases between them. Germline assignment: CDR1 DFQATT and CDR2 SNEGSKA (reference sequence). CDR3 DNA: TGCAGTGCTAGAGCCGGGGACCACTTCTCGTCCGCTGAAGCTTTCTTT. Translating it yields CSARAGDHFSSAEAFF.